This TCR beta chain was retrieved from a study of blood T cell repertoires in COVID-19. This clone was observed a single time. Some clones are missing from TCRdb's copy, which holds only in-frame ones; the method was immunoSEQ multiplex PCR. This table holds under 250,000 clones, more than 65% found once. This CDR3 has 14 residues. Between the trimmed V and J ends, which lost 4 bases and 7 bases, there was a span of 15 bases. Germline CDR1 reads WSHSY; CDR2 reads SAAADI. Material: peripheral blood. The sequence was collected from a man between 45 and 60 years old with active or convalescent COVID-19. This rearrangement joins TRBV10-2 to TRBJ2-3, with D possibly matching TRBD2 (7 bases). The CDR3 DNA follows: TGCGCCAGCAGTGGTCCGGGGGGCGGTAATACGCAGTATTTT. Amino acid sequence: CASSGPGGGNTQYF.